This is a list of T cell receptor beta chains from one sample in a study of post-analysis software for immune sequencing data. One entry per CDR3 protein, called by TCRdb with MiXCR from the PCR reads. This sample yields hundreds of thousands of distinct CDR3 sequences, of which 30% are seen a single time; more than 0.55% belongs to the top ten. The sequenced sample consisted of blood. Receptor source: a girl under 18 with multiple sclerosis. The CDR3 runs from the conserved cysteine through the conserved F or W. The D gene is left open where the match is weak. The size field is filled for only some rows; it gives once, few, many or a size class.

len | j_gene | v_gene | abundance | d_gene | CDR3aa | CDR3nt
17 | TRBJ2-3 | TRBV12-3/TRBV12-4 | few | TRBD2 | CASTFKTSGRGTDTQYF | TGTGCCAGCACCTTTAAGACTAGCGGGAGAGGAACAGATACGCAGTATTTT
16 | TRBJ2-5 | TRBV6-2/TRBV6-3 | - | - | CASSYSKATKKETQYF | TGTGCCAGCAGTTACTCGAAGGCGACAAAAAAAGAGACCCAGTACTTC
17 | TRBJ2-2 | TRBV5-1 | few | TRBD2 | CASSTGLAGANTGELFF | TGCGCCAGCAGCACGGGACTAGCGGGGGCGAACACCGGGGAGCTGTTTTTT
16 | TRBJ1-2 | TRBV6-5 | - | - | CASSYSFALNSYGYTF | TGTGCCAGCAGTTACTCGTTCGCCCTTAACAGCTATGGCTACACCTTC
15 | TRBJ1-2 | TRBV14 | - | - | CASSPLVSLGIGYTF | TGTGCCAGCAGCCCCTTGGTATCACTAGGAATTGGCTACACCTTC
16 | TRBJ2-6 | TRBV7-2 | - | - | CASSFYGHSGANVLTF | TGTGCCAGCAGCTTTTACGGGCACTCTGGGGCCAACGTCCTGACTTTC
15 | TRBJ2-3 | TRBV7-2 | - | - | CASPDPTSAMDTQYF | TGTGCCAGCCCTGATCCCACGTCGGCCATGGATACGCAGTATTTT
16 | TRBJ2-7 | TRBV20-1 | few | TRBD2 | CSAGTSGSSPPYEQYF | TGCAGTGCCGGGACTAGCGGGAGTAGTCCCCCCTACGAGCAGTACTTC
13 | TRBJ2-7 | TRBV28 | few | TRBD2 | CASRRTSGTEQYF | TGTGCCAGCAGGAGGACTAGCGGGACCGAGCAGTACTTC
15 | TRBJ2-1 | TRBV13 | - | - | CASSSGHFSYNEQFF | TGTGCCAGCAGCTCGGGACACTTCTCCTACAATGAGCAGTTCTTC
13 | TRBJ2-1 | TRBV15 | few | - | CATRESHPNEQFF | TGTGCCACCAGGGAATCGCATCCCAATGAGCAGTTCTTC
15 | TRBJ1-5 | TRBV9 | once | TRBD1 | CASSRGQGARQPQHF | TGTGCCAGCAGCCGTGGACAGGGGGCGCGTCAGCCCCAGCATTTT
16 | TRBJ1-2 | TRBV5-1 | - | - | CASSDSEFTGNYGYTF | TGCGCCAGCAGCGACTCGGAGTTTACAGGGAACTATGGCTACACCTTC
11 | TRBJ1-1 | TRBV20-1 | - | - | CSANLQGGAFF | TGCAGTGCTAACCTACAGGGAGGAGCTTTCTTT
14 | TRBJ1-6 | TRBV12-3/TRBV12-4 | - | - | CASSSSRNRAPLHF | TGTGCCAGCAGTTCTTCCCGCAATCGGGCGCCCCTCCACTTT
16 | TRBJ2-5 | TRBV7-2 | - | TRBD1 | CASSLAGTGWGETQYF | TGTGCCAGCAGCTTAGCCGGGACAGGGTGGGGGGAGACCCAGTACTTC
15 | TRBJ2-1 | TRBV20-1 | - | TRBD1 | CSARVRDRGRDEQFF | TGCAGTGCTAGAGTCAGAGACAGGGGCCGGGATGAGCAGTTCTTC
17 | TRBJ1-2 | TRBV4-3 | few | - | CASSQAAGATGYYGYTF | TGCGCCAGCAGCCAAGCGGCGGGGGCGACGGGTTACTATGGCTACACCTTC
15 | TRBJ2-1 | TRBV4-3 | - | - | CASSQGLGQTNEQFF | TGCGCCAGCAGCCAAGGGTTGGGGCAGACCAATGAGCAGTTCTTC
16 | TRBJ2-7 | TRBV20-1 | few | TRBD2 | CSARDPRTGTTYEQYF | TGCAGTGCTAGAGATCCCCGCACCGGGACTACCTACGAGCAGTACTTC
15 | TRBJ2-5 | TRBV7-2 | many | TRBD2 | CASSPRTSGQETQYF | TGTGCCAGCAGCCCCCGGACTAGCGGCCAAGAGACCCAGTACTTC
14 | TRBJ1-1 | TRBV7-2 | few | - | CASSFLGVNTEAFF | TGTGCCAGCAGCTTCCTGGGGGTGAACACTGAAGCTTTCTTT